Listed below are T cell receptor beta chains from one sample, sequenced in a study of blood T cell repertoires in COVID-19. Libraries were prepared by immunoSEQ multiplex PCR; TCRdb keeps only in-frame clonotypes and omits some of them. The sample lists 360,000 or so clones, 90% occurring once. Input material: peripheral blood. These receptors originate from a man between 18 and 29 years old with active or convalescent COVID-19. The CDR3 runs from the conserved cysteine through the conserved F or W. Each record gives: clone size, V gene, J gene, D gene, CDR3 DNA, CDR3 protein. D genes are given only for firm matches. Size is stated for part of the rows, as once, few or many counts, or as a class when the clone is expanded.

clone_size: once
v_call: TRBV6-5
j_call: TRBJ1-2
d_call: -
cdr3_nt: TGTGCCAGCAGTTACAGGGAGGGGGGGGCGCTTGGCTACACCTTC
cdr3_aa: CASSYREGGALGYTF

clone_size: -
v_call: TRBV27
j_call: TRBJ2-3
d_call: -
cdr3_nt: TGTGCCAGCAGGTGGGCTGGCACAGATACGCAGTATTTT
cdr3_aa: CASRWAGTDTQYF

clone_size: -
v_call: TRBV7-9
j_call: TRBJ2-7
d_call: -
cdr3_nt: TGTGCCAGCAGCTTATCGCGTCAAGGAGACGAGCAGTACTTC
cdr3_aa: CASSLSRQGDEQYF

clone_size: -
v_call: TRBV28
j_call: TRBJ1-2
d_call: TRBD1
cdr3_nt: TGTGCCGCCCGACAGGGATCCAACTATGGCTACACCTTC
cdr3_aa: CAARQGSNYGYTF

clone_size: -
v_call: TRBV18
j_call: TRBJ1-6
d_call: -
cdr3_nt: TGTGCCAGCTCACCGTCAGGGTATAATTCACCCCTCCACTTT
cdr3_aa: CASSPSGYNSPLHF

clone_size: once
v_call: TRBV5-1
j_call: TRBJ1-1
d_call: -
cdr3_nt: TGCGCCAGCAGCCCGTTGGAGGGGAACACTGAAGCTTTCTTT
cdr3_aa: CASSPLEGNTEAFF

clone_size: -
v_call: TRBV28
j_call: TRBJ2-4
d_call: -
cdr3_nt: TGTGCCAGCAGTTTAGATCCTAGGAGGTTGGCCAAAAACATTCAGTACTTC
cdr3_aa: CASSLDPRRLAKNIQYF

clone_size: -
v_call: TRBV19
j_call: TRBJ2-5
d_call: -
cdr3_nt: TGTGCCAGTAGTGGAAAACGGGTCAGCCAAGAGACCCAGTACTTC
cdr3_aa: CASSGKRVSQETQYF

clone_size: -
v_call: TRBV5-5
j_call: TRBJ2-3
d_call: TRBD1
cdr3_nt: TGTGCCAGTTCGGACAGGGGGCAAGCAGATACGCAGTATTTT
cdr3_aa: CASSDRGQADTQYF

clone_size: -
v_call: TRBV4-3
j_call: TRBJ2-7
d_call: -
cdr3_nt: TGCGCCAGCAGCCAAGACCCCCGGCAGGGCGAGCAGTACTTC
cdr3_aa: CASSQDPRQGEQYF

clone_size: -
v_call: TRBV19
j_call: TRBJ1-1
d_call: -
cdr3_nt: TGTGCCACCCGACCCCCCCCGGGCACTGAAGCTTTCTTT
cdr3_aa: CATRPPPGTEAFF

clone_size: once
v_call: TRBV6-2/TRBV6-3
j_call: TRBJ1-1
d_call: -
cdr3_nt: TGTGCCAGCAGCCCTGCAGGGGTGAACACTGAAGCTTTCTTT
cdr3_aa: CASSPAGVNTEAFF

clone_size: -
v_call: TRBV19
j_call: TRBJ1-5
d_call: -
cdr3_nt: TGTGCCAGTAGTGCACAGGTTCTCAATCAGCCCCAGCATTTT
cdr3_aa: CASSAQVLNQPQHF

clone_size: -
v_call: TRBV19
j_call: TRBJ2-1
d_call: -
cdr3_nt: TGTGCCAGTAGTTTCACCACCGGGCAGTTCTTC
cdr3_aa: CASSFTTGQFF

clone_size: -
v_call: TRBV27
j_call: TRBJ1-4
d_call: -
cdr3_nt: TGTGCCAGCAGTTTCTCCGGAGCGGTTGAAAAACTGTTTTTT
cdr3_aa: CASSFSGAVEKLFF

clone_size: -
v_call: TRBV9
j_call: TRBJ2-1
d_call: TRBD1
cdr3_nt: TGTGCCAGCAGCGAAATGGGACAGGGGGTCCCCTACAATGAGCAGTTCTTC
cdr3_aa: CASSEMGQGVPYNEQFF

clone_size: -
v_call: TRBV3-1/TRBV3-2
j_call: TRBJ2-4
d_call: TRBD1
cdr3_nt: TGTGCCAGCAGCCAAGAGACAGGGGTGGAAAACATTCAGTACTTC
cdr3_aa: CASSQETGVENIQYF

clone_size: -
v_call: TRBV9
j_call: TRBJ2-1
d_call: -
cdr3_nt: TGTGCCAGCAGCGTAGGCGGCGGCACTGAGCAGTTCTTC
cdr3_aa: CASSVGGGTEQFF

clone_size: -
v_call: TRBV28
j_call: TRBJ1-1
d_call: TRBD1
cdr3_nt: TGTGCCAGCAGAAGATTAGGGGGCGAACCTGCTTTCTTT
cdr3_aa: CASRRLGGEPAFF

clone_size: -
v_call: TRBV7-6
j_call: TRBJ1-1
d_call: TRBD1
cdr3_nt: TGTGCCAGCAGCTTACGTCTAGAGACAGGGGCGTATTGGGACACTGAAGCTTTCTTT
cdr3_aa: CASSLRLETGAYWDTEAFF

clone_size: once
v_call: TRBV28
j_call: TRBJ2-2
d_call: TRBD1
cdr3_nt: TGTGCCAGCAGTCCCGGGGACAGGGACACCGGGGAGCTGTTTTTT
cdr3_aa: CASSPGDRDTGELFF

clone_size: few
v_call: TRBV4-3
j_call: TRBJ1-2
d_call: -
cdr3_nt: TGCGCCAGCAGCCAAGAGACAGACCGTCAATCCTATGGCTACACCTTC
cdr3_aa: CASSQETDRQSYGYTF

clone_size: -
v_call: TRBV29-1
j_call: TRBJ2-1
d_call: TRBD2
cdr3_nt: TGCAGCGTTGAGGGACTAGCGGGGACCTACAATGAGCAGTTCTTC
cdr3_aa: CSVEGLAGTYNEQFF

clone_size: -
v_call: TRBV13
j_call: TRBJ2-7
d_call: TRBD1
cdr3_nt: TGTGCCAGCAGCTCCCGGACAGGGGGAGCCTACGAGCAGTACTTC
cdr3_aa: CASSSRTGGAYEQYF

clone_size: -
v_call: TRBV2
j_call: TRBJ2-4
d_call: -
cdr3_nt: TGTGCCAGCAGTGATGCAGAACTAGCTTGGTTAACCAAAAACATTCAGTACTTC
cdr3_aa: CASSDAELAWLTKNIQYF

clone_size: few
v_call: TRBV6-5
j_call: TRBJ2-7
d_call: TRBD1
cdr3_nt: TGTGCCAGCAGCCGGGGACAGGGCTACGAGCAGTACTTC
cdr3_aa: CASSRGQGYEQYF

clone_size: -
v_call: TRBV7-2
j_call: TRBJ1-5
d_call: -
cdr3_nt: TGTGCCAGCAGCCAACAGGTCGCCAATCAGCCCCAGCATTTT
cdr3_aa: CASSQQVANQPQHF

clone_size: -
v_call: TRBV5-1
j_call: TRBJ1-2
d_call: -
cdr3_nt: TGCGCCAGCAGCCCGGAGGACGGGCTTGGCTACACCTTC
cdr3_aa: CASSPEDGLGYTF

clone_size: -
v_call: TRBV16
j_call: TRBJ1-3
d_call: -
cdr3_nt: TGTGCCAGCAGCCCCGAAGGACAGCTCGGAAACACCATATATTTT
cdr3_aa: CASSPEGQLGNTIYF

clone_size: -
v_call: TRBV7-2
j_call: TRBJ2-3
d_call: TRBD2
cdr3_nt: TGTGCCAGCAGCAAGAGAGGGACTACTGCTGGCACAGATACGCAGTATTTT
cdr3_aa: CASSKRGTTAGTDTQYF

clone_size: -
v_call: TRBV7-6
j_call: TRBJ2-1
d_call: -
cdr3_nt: TGTGCCAGCAGCATAGGACCAGGGGATTGCCAGTTCTTC
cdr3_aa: CASSIGPGDCQFF

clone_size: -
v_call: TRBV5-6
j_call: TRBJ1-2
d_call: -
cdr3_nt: TGTGCCAGCAGTGACGGGATCGGAGCTAACTATGGCTACACCTTC
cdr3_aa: CASSDGIGANYGYTF

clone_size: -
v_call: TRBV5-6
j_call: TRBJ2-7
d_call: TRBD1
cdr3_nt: TGTGCCAGCAGCATCGGGACAGGTCTCTCCTACGAGCAGTACTTC
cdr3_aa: CASSIGTGLSYEQYF

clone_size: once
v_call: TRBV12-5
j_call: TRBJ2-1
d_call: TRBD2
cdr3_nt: TGTGCTAGTGGTTTGTGGCTAGCGGGAGTTCGTGAGCAGTTCTTC
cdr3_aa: CASGLWLAGVREQFF

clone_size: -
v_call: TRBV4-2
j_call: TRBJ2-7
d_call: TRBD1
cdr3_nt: TGTGCCAGCAGCCAATCCGAAACCGGGACAGGGTCCTACGAGCAGTACTTC
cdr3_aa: CASSQSETGTGSYEQYF

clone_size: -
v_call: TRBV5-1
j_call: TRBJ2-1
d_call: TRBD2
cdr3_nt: TGCGCCAGCAGCTTTGACCGGGACAGGGGACTAGCGGGAGTATACAATGAGCAGTTCTTC
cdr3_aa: CASSFDRDRGLAGVYNEQFF

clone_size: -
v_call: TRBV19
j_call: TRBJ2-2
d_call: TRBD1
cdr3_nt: TGTGCCAGTAGCCGAGACAGGGGGAGCACCGGGGAGCTGTTTTTT
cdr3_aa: CASSRDRGSTGELFF

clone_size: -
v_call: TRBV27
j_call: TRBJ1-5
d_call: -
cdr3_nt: TGTGCCAGCCGATCCCTCGGAGCAGGACGGTCAGGGGCCCAGCATTTT
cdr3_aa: CASRSLGAGRSGAQHF

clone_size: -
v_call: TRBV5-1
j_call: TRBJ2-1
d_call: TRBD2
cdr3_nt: TGCGCCAGCAGCTCGGGACTAGCGACCGACAATGAGCAGTTCTTC
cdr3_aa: CASSSGLATDNEQFF

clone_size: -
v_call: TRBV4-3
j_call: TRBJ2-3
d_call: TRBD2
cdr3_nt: TGCGCCAGCAGCCAAGAGGATTCGGGGGGGCCTGGGGATACGCAGTATTTT
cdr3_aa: CASSQEDSGGPGDTQYF

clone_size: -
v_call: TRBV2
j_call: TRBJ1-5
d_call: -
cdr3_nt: TGTGCCAGCAGTGAGACAGAGTTGGGGCCCCAGCATTTT
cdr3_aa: CASSETELGPQHF

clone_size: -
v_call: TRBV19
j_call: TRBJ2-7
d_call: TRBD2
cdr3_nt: TGTGCCAGTGCATCGGGGGGGAGCTCCTACGAGCAGTACTTC
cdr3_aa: CASASGGSSYEQYF

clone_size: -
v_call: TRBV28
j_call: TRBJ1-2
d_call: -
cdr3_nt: TGTGCCAGCAGTTTCCCCGACAGGCCGACTACTTCGCCTTATGGCTACACCTTC
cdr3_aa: CASSFPDRPTTSPYGYTF

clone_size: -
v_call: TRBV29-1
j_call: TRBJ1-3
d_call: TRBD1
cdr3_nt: TGCAGCGTTATAGGGACAGGGTCGGAAAACACCATATATTTT
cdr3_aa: CSVIGTGSENTIYF

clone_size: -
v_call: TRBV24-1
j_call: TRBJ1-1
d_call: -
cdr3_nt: TGTGCCACCAGTGATTCGGGACATAACACTGAAGCTTTCTTT
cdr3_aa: CATSDSGHNTEAFF

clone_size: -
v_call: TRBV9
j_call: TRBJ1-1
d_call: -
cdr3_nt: TGTGCCAGCAGCGGACTCGATCCGACTGAAGCTTTCTTT
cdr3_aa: CASSGLDPTEAFF

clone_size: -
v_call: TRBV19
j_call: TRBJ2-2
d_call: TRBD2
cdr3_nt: TGTGCCTCTCGACTAGCGGGAGCCGGGGAGCTGTTTTTT
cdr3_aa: CASRLAGAGELFF

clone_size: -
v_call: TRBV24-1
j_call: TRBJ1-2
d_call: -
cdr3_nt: TGTGCCACCAGTGATCCGACTACGTCGGATGATGGCTACACCTTC
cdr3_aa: CATSDPTTSDDGYTF

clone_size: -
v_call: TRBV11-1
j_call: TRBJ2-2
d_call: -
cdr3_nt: TGTGCCAGCAGCTTTGAGGCTGGGGAGCTGTTTTTT
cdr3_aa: CASSFEAGELFF

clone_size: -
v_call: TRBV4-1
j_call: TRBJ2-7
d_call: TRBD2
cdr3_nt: TGCGCCAGCAGCCAAACTAGCGGGAGGGCCTACGAGCAGTACTTC
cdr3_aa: CASSQTSGRAYEQYF

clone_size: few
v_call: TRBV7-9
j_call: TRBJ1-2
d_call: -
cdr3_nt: TGTGCCAGCAGCTTAATCGACAGAAGTGGTGGCTACACCTTC
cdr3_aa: CASSLIDRSGGYTF

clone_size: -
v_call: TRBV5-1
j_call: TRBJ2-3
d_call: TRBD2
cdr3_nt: TGCGCCAGCAGCTTCGTCACTAGCGGGACTTTTGATACGCAGTATTTT
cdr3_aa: CASSFVTSGTFDTQYF

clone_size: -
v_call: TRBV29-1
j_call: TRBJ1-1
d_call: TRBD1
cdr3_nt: TGCACCGTGAGAAGGGACAGGGGTGCGGACACTGAAGCTTTCTTT
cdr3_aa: CTVRRDRGADTEAFF

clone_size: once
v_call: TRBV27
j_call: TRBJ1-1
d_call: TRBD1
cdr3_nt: TGTGCCAGCAGTTATGGACAGGGGGGCACTGAAGCTTTCTTT
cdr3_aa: CASSYGQGGTEAFF

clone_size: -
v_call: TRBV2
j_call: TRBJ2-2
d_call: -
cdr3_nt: TGTGCCAGCAGAAGGGGGGGCTTCGGCACCGGGGAGCTGTTTTTT
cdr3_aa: CASRRGGFGTGELFF

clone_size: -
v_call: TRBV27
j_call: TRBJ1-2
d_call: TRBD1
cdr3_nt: TGTGCCAGCAGTTTAGTGGGCGGGACAGGGACGGGAGGCTACACCTTC
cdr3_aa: CASSLVGGTGTGGYTF

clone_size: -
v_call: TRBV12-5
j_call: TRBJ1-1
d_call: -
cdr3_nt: TGTGCTAGTGGACCCCATACAGGGTCCCATGAAGCTTTCTTT
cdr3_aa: CASGPHTGSHEAFF

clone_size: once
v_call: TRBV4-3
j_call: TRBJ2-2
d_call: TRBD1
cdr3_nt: TGCGCCAGCAGCCCGGGACAGTTAAACACCGGGGAGCTGTTTTTT
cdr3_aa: CASSPGQLNTGELFF

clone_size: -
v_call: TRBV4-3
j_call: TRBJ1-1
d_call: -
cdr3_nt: TGCGCCAGCAGCCAAGAGAACAGTAAACTTGACACTGAAGCTTTCTTT
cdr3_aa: CASSQENSKLDTEAFF